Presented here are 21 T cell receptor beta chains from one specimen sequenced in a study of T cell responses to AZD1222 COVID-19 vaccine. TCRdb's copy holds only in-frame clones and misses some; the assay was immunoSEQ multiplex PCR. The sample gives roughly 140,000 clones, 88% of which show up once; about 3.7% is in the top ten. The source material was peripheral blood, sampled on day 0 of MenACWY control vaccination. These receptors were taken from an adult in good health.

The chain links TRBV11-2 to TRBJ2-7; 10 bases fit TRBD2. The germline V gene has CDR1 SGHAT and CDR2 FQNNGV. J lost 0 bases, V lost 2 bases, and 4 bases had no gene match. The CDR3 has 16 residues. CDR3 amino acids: CASSLLLAGASYEQYF. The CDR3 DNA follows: TGTGCCAGCAGCTTATTGCTAGCGGGAGCCTCCTACGAGCAGTACTTC.

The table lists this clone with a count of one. The CDR3: CASSIGATGELFF. CDR3 in DNA: TGTGCCAGTAGTATAGGCGCGACCGGGGAGCTGTTTTTT. The chain combines TRBV19 with TRBJ2-2; D gene unclear. Germline V gives CDR1 LNHDA, CDR2 SQIVND (reference sequence). Trimming shortened V by 1 base and J by 5 bases, and 5 bases separated the two germline ends. This CDR3 is built from 13 residues.

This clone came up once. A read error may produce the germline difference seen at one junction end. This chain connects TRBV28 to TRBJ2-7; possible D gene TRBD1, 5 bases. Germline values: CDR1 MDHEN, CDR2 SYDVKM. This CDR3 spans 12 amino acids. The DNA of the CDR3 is TGTGCCAGCAGTCCTCCCCGACAGAGATCATATTTC. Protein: CASSPPRQRSYF.

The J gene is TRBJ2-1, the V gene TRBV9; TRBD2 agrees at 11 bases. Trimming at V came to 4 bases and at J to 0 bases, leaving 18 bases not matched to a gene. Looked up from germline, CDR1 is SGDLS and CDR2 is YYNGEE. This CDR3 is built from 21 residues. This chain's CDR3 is CASSPRLTSGSVMSSYNEQFF. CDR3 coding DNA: TGTGCCAGCAGCCCCCGCTTAACTAGCGGGAGCGTTATGAGCTCCTACAATGAGCAGTTCTTC.

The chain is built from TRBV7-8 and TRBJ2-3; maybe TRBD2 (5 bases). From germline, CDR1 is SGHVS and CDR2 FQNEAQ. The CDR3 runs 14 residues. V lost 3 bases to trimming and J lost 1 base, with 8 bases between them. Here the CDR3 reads CASSFSRGTDTQYF. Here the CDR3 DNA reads TGTGCCAGCAGCTTCTCGAGGGGCACAGATACGCAGTATTTT.

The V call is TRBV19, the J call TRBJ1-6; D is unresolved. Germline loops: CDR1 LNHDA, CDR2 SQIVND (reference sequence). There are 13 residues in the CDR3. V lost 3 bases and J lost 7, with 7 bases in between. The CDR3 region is CASSIGRNSPLHF. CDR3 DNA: TGTGCCAGTAGTATCGGAAGGAATTCACCCCTCCACTTT.

Here the CDR3 DNA reads TGTGCCAGCAACCCCCGGACAGACTATGGCTACACCTTC. Residues: CASNPRTDYGYTF. The chain is built from TRBV21-1 and TRBJ1-2; the D segment call TRBD1 is taken from the table without a DNA check. TRBV21-1 is a recognized pseudogene. The CDR3 length is 13 residues.

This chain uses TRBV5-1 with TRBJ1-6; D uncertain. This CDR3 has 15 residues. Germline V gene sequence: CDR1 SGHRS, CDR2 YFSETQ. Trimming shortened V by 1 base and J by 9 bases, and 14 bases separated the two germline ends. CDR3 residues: CASSLQPGDVSPLHF. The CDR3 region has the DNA TGCGCCAGCAGCTTGCAGCCGGGTGACGTTTCACCCCTCCACTTT.

The CDR3 DNA reads TGCGCCAGCAGCCCCGACAGGGAGGGAGATACGCAGTATTTT. This gives the protein CASSPDREGDTQYF. The genes are TRBV5-1 and TRBJ2-3; D is tentatively TRBD1 or TRBD2 (7 bases each). This CDR3 spans 14 amino acids. V gave up 4 bases and J gave up 5 bases, with 14 bases separating them. Germline V gene sequence: CDR1 SGHRS, CDR2 YFSETQ.

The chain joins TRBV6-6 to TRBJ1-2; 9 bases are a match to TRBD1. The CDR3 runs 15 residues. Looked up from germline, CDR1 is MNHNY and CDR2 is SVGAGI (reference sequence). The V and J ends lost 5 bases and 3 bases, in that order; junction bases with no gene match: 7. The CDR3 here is CASSDPQGAYYGYTF. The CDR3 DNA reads TGTGCCAGCAGTGACCCACAGGGGGCGTACTATGGCTACACCTTC.

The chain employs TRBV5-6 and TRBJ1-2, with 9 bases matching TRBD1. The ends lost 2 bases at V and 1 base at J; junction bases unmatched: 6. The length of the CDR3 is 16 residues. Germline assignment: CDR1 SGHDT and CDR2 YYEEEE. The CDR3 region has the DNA TGTGCCAGCAGCTTATTCCCGGGACAGGGTAACTATGGCTACACCTTC. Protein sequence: CASSLFPGQGNYGYTF.

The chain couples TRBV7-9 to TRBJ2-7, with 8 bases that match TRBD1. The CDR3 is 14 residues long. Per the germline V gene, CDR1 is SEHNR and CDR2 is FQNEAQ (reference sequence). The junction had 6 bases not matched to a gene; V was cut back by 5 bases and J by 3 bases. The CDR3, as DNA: TGTGCCAGCAGCATGGGACAGGCCGACTACGAGCAGTACTTC. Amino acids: CASSMGQADYEQYF.

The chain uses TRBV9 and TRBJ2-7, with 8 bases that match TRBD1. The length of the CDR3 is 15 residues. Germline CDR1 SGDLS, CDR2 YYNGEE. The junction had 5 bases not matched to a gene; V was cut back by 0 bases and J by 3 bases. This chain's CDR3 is CASSVGQGNYYEQYF. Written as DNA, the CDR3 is TGTGCCAGCAGCGTAGGACAGGGGAATTACTACGAGCAGTACTTC. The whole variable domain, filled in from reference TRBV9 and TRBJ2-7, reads DSGVTQTPKHLITATGQRVTLRCSPRSGDLSVYWYQQSLDQGLQFLIQYYNGEERAKGNILERFSAQQFPDLHSELNLSSLELGDSALYFCASSVGQGNYYEQYFGPGTRLTVT.

This CDR3 reads CASSGHRIETQYF. The CDR3 DNA follows: TGTGCCAGCAGCGGGCACAGGATAGAGACCCAGTACTTC. The V and J genes are TRBV7-2 and TRBJ2-5; tentatively, D is TRBD1 (5 bases). Germline CDR1 and CDR2: SGHTA and FQGNSA. CDR3 length equals 13 residues. V was trimmed by 5 bases and J by 4 bases, leaving 11 bases between them.

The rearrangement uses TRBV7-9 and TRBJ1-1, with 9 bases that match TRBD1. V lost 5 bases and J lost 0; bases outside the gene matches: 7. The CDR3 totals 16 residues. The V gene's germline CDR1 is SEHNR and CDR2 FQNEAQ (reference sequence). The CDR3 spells CASSGRTGAMNTEAFF. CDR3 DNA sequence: TGTGCCAGCAGCGGCCGGACAGGGGCCATGAACACTGAAGCTTTCTTT.

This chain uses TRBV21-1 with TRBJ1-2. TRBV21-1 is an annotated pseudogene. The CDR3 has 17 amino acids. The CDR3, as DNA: TGTGCCAGCAGCAAAGGGAGGGACGAGGGGAGGAACTATGGCTACACCTTC. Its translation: CASSKGRDEGRNYGYTF.

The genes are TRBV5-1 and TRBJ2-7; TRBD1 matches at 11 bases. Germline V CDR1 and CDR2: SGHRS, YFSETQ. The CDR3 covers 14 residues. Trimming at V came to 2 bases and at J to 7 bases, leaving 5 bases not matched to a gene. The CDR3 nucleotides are TGCGCCAGCAGCTTCGGACAGGGGGCGGATGAGCAGTACTTC. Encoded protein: CASSFGQGADEQYF.

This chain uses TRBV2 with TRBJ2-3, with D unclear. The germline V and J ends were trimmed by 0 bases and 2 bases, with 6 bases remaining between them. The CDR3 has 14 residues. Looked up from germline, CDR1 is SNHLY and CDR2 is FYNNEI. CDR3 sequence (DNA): TGTGCCAGCAGTGAAGCGGCGGTCACAGATACGCAGTATTTT. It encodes CASSEAAVTDTQYF. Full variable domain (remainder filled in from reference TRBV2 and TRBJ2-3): EPEVTQTPSHQVTQMGQEVILRCVPISNHLYFYWYRQILGQKVEFLVSFYNNEISEKSEIFDDQFSVERPDGSNFTLKIRSTKLEDSAMYFCASSEAAVTDTQYFGPGTRLTVL.

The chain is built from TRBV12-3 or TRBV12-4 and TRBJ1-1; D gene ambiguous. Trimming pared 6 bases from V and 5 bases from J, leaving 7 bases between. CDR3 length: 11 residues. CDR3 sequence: CASSRWTEAFF. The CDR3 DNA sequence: TGTGCCAGCAGCCGGTGGACTGAAGCTTTCTTT.

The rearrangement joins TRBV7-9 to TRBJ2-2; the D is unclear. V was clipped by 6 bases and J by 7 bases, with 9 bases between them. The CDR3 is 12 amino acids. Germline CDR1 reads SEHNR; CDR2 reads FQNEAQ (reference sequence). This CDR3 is CASRARVGELFF. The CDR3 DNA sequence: TGTGCCAGCAGGGCTCGGGTCGGGGAGCTGTTTTTT.

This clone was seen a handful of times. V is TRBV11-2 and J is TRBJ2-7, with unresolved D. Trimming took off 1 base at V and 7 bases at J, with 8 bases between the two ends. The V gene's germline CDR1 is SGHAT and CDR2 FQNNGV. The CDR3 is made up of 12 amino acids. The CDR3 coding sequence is TGTGCCAGCAGCTTAGCCAGACTGGAGCAGTACTTC. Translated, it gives CASSLARLEQYF.